The 3 T cell receptor beta chains below were found in one sample sequenced in a study of blood T cell repertoires in COVID-19 (dated by TCRdb to the early 2020s). The library was obtained by the immunoSEQ multiplex PCR assay. Here the immuneACCESS table is served through TCRdb, limited to in-frame sequences with V and J called. Missing clones are a known gap in these copies; in checked studies unresolved V genes cover under half, and the rest lacks a known reason. This sample has roughly 110,000 clones in its table, and around 92% of those were observed once. Jointly, the top ten make up about 5.3% of the sample. What was sequenced was peripheral blood. These receptors were obtained from a man aged 40-55 years with active or convalescent COVID-19.

The genes are TRBV30 and TRBJ2-7, with TRBD1 matching 7 bases. The CDR3 runs 12 residues. Germline V gene data show CDR1 as GTSNPN and CDR2 as SVGIG (reference sequence). With 6 bases clipped from V and 1 base from J, the junction kept 3 bases outside the gene matches. The CDR3 DNA is TGTGCCTGCAGGGGGTATTCCTACGAGCAGTACTTC. It encodes CACRGYSYEQYF.

The chain couples TRBV11-1 to TRBJ1-6, with unresolved D. Germline loops: CDR1 SGHAT, CDR2 FQDESV (reference sequence). Between the trimmed V and J ends, which lost 4 bases and 9 bases, there was a span of 7 bases. CDR3 size: 12 residues. CDR3 in amino acids: CASSSIGSPLHF. In nucleotides, the CDR3 is TGTGCCAGCAGCTCGATCGGTTCACCCCTCCACTTT. Supplemented by reference TRBV11-1 and TRBJ1-6, the full variable domain reads EAEVAQSPRYKITEKSQAVAFWCDPISGHATLYWYRQILGQGPELLVQFQDESVVDDSQLPKDRFSAERLKGVDSTLKIQPAELGDSAMYLCASSSIGSPLHFGNGTRLTVT.

The count of this clone is one. The J gene is TRBJ2-5, the V gene TRBV4-1; no clear D gene. The germline V gene has CDR1 MGHRA and CDR2 YSYEKL. Trimming stripped 4 bases from V and 4 bases from J, with 10 bases between. The CDR3 is made up of 13 amino acids. CDR3 in DNA: TGCGCCAGCAGCCTGACATTGGGAGAGACCCAGTACTTC. This codes for CASSLTLGETQYF.